This entry lists 27 T cell receptor beta chains sequenced from one sample in a study of Graves' ophthalmopathy and Graves' hyperthyroidism. The authors amplified TCR beta CDR3 regions, and they did so from RNA transcripts for repertoire sequencing. HTBI primers were used in a first-round RT-PCR, which preceded a second-round multiplex PCR. TCRdb re-derived calls from the multiplex PCR reads in MiXCR, one entry per CDR3 protein. The sample lists 650,000 to 900,000 distinct CDR3 sequences, around 40% occurring once. Input material: peripheral blood. These receptor sequences come from an adult man with Graves' ophthalmopathy.

This clonotype has a handful of counts. This chain links TRBV5-6 with TRBJ2-7; TRBD1 agrees at 7 bases. Per the germline V gene, CDR1 is SGHDT and CDR2 is YYEEEE. This CDR3 is 14 amino acids long. The J segment lost 5 bases and the V segment lost 4 bases, leaving 9 bases of the junction unmatched. CDR3 nucleotide sequence: TGTGCCAGCAGCCTGGGGACAGCCGATCACGAGCAGTACTTC. Amino acids: CASSLGTADHEQYF.

On this clonotype: A read error may explain this, as a much larger clone is one base away. This chain uses TRBV10-3 with TRBJ1-4; 10 nucleotides agree with TRBD1. CDR3 length: 16 residues. CDR1 ENHRY and CDR2 SYGVKD come from the germline V gene. Unmatched junction bases numbered 8, after V lost 3 bases and J lost 7 bases. The CDR3, as DNA: TGTGCCATCAGTGACGGAGGGACAGGGGCTTTTGAAAAACTGTTTTTT. Amino acids: CAISDGGTGAFEKLFF.

This clonotype has more than one count but fewer than ten. The chain has TRBV20-1 and TRBJ1-5, with 9 bases fitting TRBD1. Per the germline V gene, CDR1 is DFQATT and CDR2 is SNEGSKA (reference sequence). The trim removed 2 bases at V and 2 bases at J, leaving 7 bases unmatched. The CDR3 sequence is 16 residues long. The CDR3 is CSARQGTGLRNQPQHF. Written as DNA, the CDR3 is TGCAGTGCTAGACAAGGGACAGGGCTCCGCAATCAGCCCCAGCATTTT.

This clonotype was seen at least ten times. The J gene is TRBJ1-4, the V gene TRBV29-1; 7 bases line up with TRBD1. Germline CDR1 SQVTM, CDR2 ANQGSEA. The CDR3 contains 13 residues. The J segment lost 7 bases and the V segment lost 4 bases, leaving 6 bases of the junction unmatched. As DNA, the CDR3 is TGCAGCGTTGGACAGGGACGGGGTGAAAAACTGTTTTTT. Amino acid sequence: CSVGQGRGEKLFF.

V gene TRBV6-2 or TRBV6-3 combines with J gene TRBJ1-2; 7 bases agree with TRBD1. Germline V gene lookup returns CDR1 MNHEY and CDR2 SVGEGT. V was clipped by 7 bases and J by 4 bases; unmatched bases: 12. This CDR3 spans 15 amino acids. For the CDR3, the DNA is TGTGCCAGCACCTACCTCTCGGGGACAGCCTATGGCTACACCTTC. It encodes CASTYLSGTAYGYTF.

This clonotype has only a few counts. The V and J genes are TRBV6-5 and TRBJ2-6; D is undetermined. This CDR3 region has 14 residues. The V gene lost 4 bases and the J gene lost 5 bases, with 9 bases spanning the gap. Germline CDR1 and CDR2: MNHEY and SVGAGI. The CDR3 spells CASSWTDRANVLTF. The CDR3 bases are TGTGCCAGCAGTTGGACGGATAGGGCCAACGTCCTGACTTTC.

This clonotype appeared many times. The chain couples TRBV15 to TRBJ1-5; D is unclear. The V end was cut by 7 bases, the J end by 0 bases, with 16 bases between. This CDR3 is 16 amino acids long. Looked up from germline, CDR1 is LNHNV and CDR2 is YYDKDF (reference sequence). As DNA, the CDR3 is TGTGCCACCACCACCGGGGATCCATATAGCAATCAGCCCCAGCATTTT. Encoded protein: CATTTGDPYSNQPQHF.

The chain uses TRBV6-2 or TRBV6-3 and TRBJ2-7; 8 nucleotides line up with TRBD1. The J segment lost 1 base and the V segment lost 7 bases, leaving 6 bases of the junction unmatched. The CDR3 length is 14 residues. From germline, CDR1 is MNHEY and CDR2 SVGEGT. This CDR3 is CASIRQGISYEQYF. The CDR3 DNA sequence: TGTGCCAGCATCCGACAGGGGATTTCCTACGAGCAGTACTTC.

Ten or more counts support this clonotype. The rearrangement uses TRBV25-1 and TRBJ2-7; no clear D gene. The CDR3 covers 13 residues. Trimming pared 1 base from V and 5 bases from J, leaving 9 bases between. Looked up from germline, CDR1 is MGHDK and CDR2 is SYGVNS. The CDR3 is CASSEFLRDEQYF. CDR3 sequence (DNA): TGTGCCAGCAGTGAATTTCTAAGGGACGAGCAGTACTTC.

This clonotype has just a few counts. V is TRBV19 and J is TRBJ1-2; 10 nucleotides agree with TRBD1. V shed 9 bases and J 8 bases; nucleotides not matched to a gene: 12. The CDR3 has 14 amino acids. Germline V gene sequence: CDR1 LNHDA, CDR2 SQIVND (reference sequence). The CDR3 bases are TGTGCCAGCCGGACAGGGGGAAGAAGGGAGGGCTACACCTTC. Translating gives CASRTGGRREGYTF.

CDR3 in DNA: TGTGCCAGCAGTTTTACTAGCGGGAGAGCGACTCACTACGAGCAGTACTTC. It codes for CASSFTSGRATHYEQYF. This sequence joins TRBV9 and TRBJ2-7; 11 nucleotides agree with TRBD2. Germline V CDR1 and CDR2: SGDLS, YYNGEE. V was clipped by 5 bases and J by 3 bases; unmatched bases: 13. The CDR3 covers 17 residues.

The rearrangement links TRBV7-9 to TRBJ2-7; tentative D call: TRBD2 (6 bases). V dropped 4 bases and J dropped 2 bases, with 12 bases sitting between them. CDR3 length equals 14 residues. CDR1 and CDR2 from the germline V gene are SEHNR and FQNEAQ (reference sequence). This CDR3 reads CASSSLAPPYEQYF. DNA for the CDR3: TGTGCCAGCAGCTCGCTAGCGCCGCCCTACGAGCAGTACTTC.

This clonotype was picked up many times. The V gene is TRBV2, the J gene TRBJ2-7; D ambiguous. The CDR3 has 11 amino acids. Germline V gene sequence: CDR1 SNHLY, CDR2 FYNNEI. The V and J ends lost 5 bases and 2 bases respectively, with 4 bases between them. DNA of the CDR3: TGTGCCAGCAGTAGGCCCTACGAGCAGTACTTC. This sequence encodes CASSRPYEQYF.

The rearrangement links TRBV5-1 to TRBJ1-1; D is unresolved. V was clipped by 4 bases and J by 1 base, with 17 bases between them. There are 16 residues in the CDR3. Per germline, CDR1 SGHRS and CDR2 YFSETQ. The CDR3 DNA reads as TGCGCCAGCAGCCCGGAGGGCGTAGCTTCGAACACTGAAGCTTTCTTT. Its protein product is CASSPEGVASNTEAFF. The whole variable domain, remainder taken from reference TRBV5-1 and TRBJ1-1, is KAGVTQTPRYLIKTRGQQVTLSCSPISGHRSVSWYQQTPGQGLQFLFEYFSETQRNKGNFPGRFSGRQFSNSRSEMNVSTLELGDSALYLCASSPEGVASNTEAFFGQGTRLTVV.

This chain uses TRBV15 with TRBJ1-2; D not resolved. V gave up 3 bases and J gave up 8 bases, with 16 bases separating them. Looked up from germline, CDR1 is LNHNV and CDR2 is YYDKDF (reference sequence). The CDR3 sequence is 14 residues long. The CDR3 DNA follows: TGTGCCACCAGCAGCTTGGCACCGTATGAGGGCTACACCTTC. Translating it yields CATSSLAPYEGYTF.

The rearrangement links TRBV9 to TRBJ2-7, with D perhaps matching TRBD1 (5 bases). V was shortened by 7 bases and J by 0 bases, with 14 bases between the two germline ends. CDR1 is SGDLS, CDR2 YYNGEE, per germline. The CDR3 loop spans 14 amino acids. The CDR3 spells CASLDSLISYEQYF. The CDR3 coding sequence is TGTGCCAGCCTTGACAGCCTCATCTCCTACGAGCAGTACTTC.

Note on this clonotype: Just one base apart from a much larger clone, this may be a read error. Here the CDR3 reads CAISESRSSGNTIYF. The CDR3 region has the DNA TGTGCCATCAGTGAATCCCGTTCCTCTGGAAACACCATATATTTT. The chain is built from TRBV10-3 and TRBJ1-3; D gene uncertain. Trimming removed 3 bases from V and 0 bases from J, with 9 bases in between. Germline V gene sequence: CDR1 ENHRY, CDR2 SYGVKD. CDR3 size: 15 residues.

Comments on this clonotype: A junction end diverges from the germline sequence, so it may reflect a read error. J is TRBJ1-1 and V is TRBV5-1, with unresolved D. Germline CDR1 and CDR2: SGHRS and YFSETQ. CDR3 length: 14 residues. The CDR3 DNA follows: TGCGTCAGCAGCCAAGAAATTAGGTACACTGAAGCTTTCTTT. It yields the protein CVSSQEIRYTEAFF.

This clonotype was seen only a few times. The chain couples TRBV6-5 to TRBJ1-5; 7 bases match TRBD1. The junction had 7 bases not matched to a gene; V was cut back by 5 bases and J by 6 bases. Germline CDR1 reads MNHEY; CDR2 reads SVGAGI. The CDR3 is 14 residues long. CDR3: CASSQTGFAQPQHF. In DNA, the CDR3 is TGTGCCAGCAGTCAGACAGGGTTCGCTCAGCCCCAGCATTTT.

This clonotype has ten or more counts. The rearrangement joins TRBV29-1 to TRBJ2-7; D call uncertain. From germline, CDR1 is SQVTM and CDR2 ANQGSEA. There are 14 residues in the CDR3. Trimming removed 2 bases at V and 2 bases at J, with 13 bases between. CDR3 bases: TGCAGCGTTGAAACCCCCGACACAACCTACGAGCAGTACTTC. This sequence encodes CSVETPDTTYEQYF.

The chain joins TRBV20-1 to TRBJ1-5, with D perhaps TRBD1 (5 bases). The CDR3 loop spans 15 amino acids. Trimming removed 6 bases from V and 3 bases from J, with 18 bases in between. Germline V gene lookup returns CDR1 DFQATT and CDR2 SNEGSKA (reference sequence). As DNA, the CDR3 is TGCAGTGCACAAGGGCCGGGACGAATCAATCAGCCCCAGCATTTT. Translating gives CSAQGPGRINQPQHF.

The chain recombines TRBV7-3 with TRBJ1-6, with 10 bases aligning to TRBD1. This CDR3 has 15 residues. The germline CDR1 and CDR2 sequences are SGHTA and FQGTGA. Trimming cost V 4 bases and J 8 bases; bases outside gene matches: 5. The CDR3 region is CASSSGTGVYSPLHF. The CDR3 nucleotides are TGTGCCAGCAGCTCCGGGACAGGGGTATATTCACCCCTCCACTTT.

The chain has TRBV7-3 and TRBJ2-5; 8 nucleotides agree with TRBD1. CDR3 length equals 14 residues. Germline lookup yields CDR1 SGHTA and CDR2 FQGTGA. J lost 5 bases, V lost 5 bases, and 7 bases had no gene match. CDR3 in amino acids: CASSLTGVGETQYF. As DNA, the CDR3 is TGTGCCAGCAGCCTGACAGGGGTGGGCGAGACCCAGTACTTC. Supplemented by reference TRBV7-3 and TRBJ2-5, the full variable domain reads GAGVSQTPSNKVTEKGKYVELRCDPISGHTALYWYRQSLGQGPEFLIYFQGTGAADDSGLPNDRFFAVRPEGSVSTLKIQRTERGDSAVYLCASSLTGVGETQYFGPGTRLLVL.

The chain employs TRBV4-3 and TRBJ2-2; D not certain. This CDR3 has 12 amino acids. The germline V gene encodes CDR1 LGHNA and CDR2 YSLEER. Trimming took off 6 bases at V and 6 bases at J, with 8 bases between the two ends. The CDR3 DNA sequence: TGCGCCAGCAGGACTCCCCCCGGGGAGCTGTTTTTT. It is translated as CASRTPPGELFF.

V gene TRBV2 combines with J gene TRBJ2-3; D not resolved. This CDR3 spans 14 amino acids. The germline gives CDR1 SNHLY, CDR2 FYNNEI. Trimming took off 2 bases at V and 1 base at J, with 7 bases between the two ends. The CDR3 protein is CASSEWVGTDTQYF. Written as DNA, the CDR3 is TGTGCCAGCAGTGAATGGGTTGGCACAGATACGCAGTATTTT.

The chain couples TRBV20-1 to TRBJ1-2; D remains ambiguous. Trimming shortened V by 5 bases and J by 2 bases, and 12 bases separated the two germline ends. The CDR3 loop spans 13 amino acids. Germline V gives CDR1 DFQATT, CDR2 SNEGSKA (reference sequence). The CDR3, as DNA: TGCAGTGCTCGTGGGGAATACAACTATGGCTACACCTTC. It is translated as CSARGEYNYGYTF.

This chain links TRBV5-6 with TRBJ2-5; possibly TRBD1 for D (6 bases). The CDR3 is 14 residues long. Trimming took off 0 bases at V and 5 bases at J, with 11 bases between the two ends. CDR1 and CDR2 from the germline V gene are SGHDT and YYEEEE. The CDR3 reads CASSLVSGVETQYF. CDR3 coding DNA: TGTGCCAGCAGCTTGGTGTCAGGGGTGGAGACCCAGTACTTC.